A single sample gave rise to the 2 T cell receptor beta chains below, sequenced in a study of T cell responses to AZD1222 COVID-19 vaccine. Assay used: immunoSEQ multiplex PCR; TCRdb lists only in-frame clones, some missing. Among around 130,000 clones, over 85% were seen once, and the ten largest hold roughly 5.4%. Specimen: peripheral blood, collected on day 0 of AZD1222 vaccination. The receptors stem from an adult in good health.

The rearrangement links TRBV27 to TRBJ1-5; 8 nucleotides align to TRBD1. CDR1 is MNHEY and CDR2 is SMNVEV in the germline V gene (reference sequence). CDR3 size: 12 residues. Losses at the gene ends were 11 bases for V and 10 bases for J; bases not matched to a gene: 10. Written as DNA, the CDR3 is TGTGCCGAATACAGGGGGTGGGGACCCCAGCATTTT. Encoded protein: CAEYRGWGPQHF.

The J gene is TRBJ2-7, the V gene TRBV20-1, with D possibly matching TRBD2 (5 bases). The CDR3 sequence is 12 residues long. The V gene's germline CDR1 is DFQATT and CDR2 SNEGSKA (reference sequence). Trimming removed 3 bases at V and 6 bases at J, with 12 bases between. The CDR3 DNA is TGCAGTGCTAGTTCGGGGAGAGGCGAGCAGTACTTC. It codes for CSASSGRGEQYF.